Listed below are T cell receptor beta chains from one sample, sequenced in a study of siplizumab effects on memory and regulatory T cells. Repertoires were generated with immunoSEQ multiplex PCR, while TCRdb's copy carries only in-frame clones and drops some. The sample yields roughly 60,000 clones, roughly 93% seen once. Material: CD8+ T cells sorted from blood. The origin of the receptors is a human donor in good health. Both conserved end residues are part of each CDR3. Fields, in order: D gene, J gene, clone size, CDR3 length, V gene, CDR3 DNA, CDR3 protein. The D gene is left open where the match is weak. Clone size is given for some rows only: seen once, a few or many times, or a class if the clone is expanded.

TRBD1,TRBJ2-7,NA,13,TRBV27,TGTGCCAGCATGATTACAGGGGGCAGCGAGCAGTACTTC,CASMITGGSEQYF
NA,TRBJ2-1,many,12,TRBV9,TGTGCCAGCAGCGAAGGGAACAATGAGCAGTTCTTC,CASSEGNNEQFF
TRBD2,TRBJ2-2,once,15,TRBV13,TGTGCCAGCAGCTTGAGAGCGGGGCCGACCGGGGAGCTGTTTTTT,CASSLRAGPTGELFF
NA,TRBJ2-1,NA,13,TRBV7-9,TGTGCCAGCAGCTTAGTAGGGCCGGGAGAGCAGTTCTTC,CASSLVGPGEQFF
TRBD2,TRBJ2-2,NA,15,TRBV9,TGTGCCAGCAGCGTAGGTCTAGCGGGGGACCGGGAGCTGTTTTTT,CASSVGLAGDRELFF
NA,TRBJ2-7,NA,14,TRBV4-3,TGCGCCAGCAGCCAATGGTACGGGTCCTACGAGCAGTACTTC,CASSQWYGSYEQYF
NA,TRBJ2-1,once,14,TRBV9,TGTGCCAGCAGCGTAGGCGGAACTTACAATGAGCAGTTCTTC,CASSVGGTYNEQFF
TRBD1,TRBJ1-4,NA,17,TRBV4-3,TGCGCCAGCAGCCAAGTCGCCGGACAGGCTCAGAATGAAAAACTGTTTTTT,CASSQVAGQAQNEKLFF
NA,TRBJ2-2,NA,13,TRBV9,TGTGCCAGCAGCCCTTGGGGTTCCGGGGAGCTGTTTTTT,CASSPWGSGELFF
NA,TRBJ2-1,NA,14,TRBV6-9,TGTGCCAGCAGTGCCCTCGGCGATTACAATGAGCAGTTCTTC,CASSALGDYNEQFF
NA,TRBJ2-2,once,15,TRBV27,TGTGCCAGCAGTTTAGACGTGGGGCTAGTCGGGGAGCTGTTTTTT,CASSLDVGLVGELFF
NA,TRBJ1-2,NA,16,TRBV28,TGTGCCAGCAGTTTTCCAAGAACCATGGTTAACTATGGCTACACCTTC,CASSFPRTMVNYGYTF
TRBD2,TRBJ2-1,NA,16,TRBV10-3,TGTGCCATCAGTGCCTCCCGGCTAGCGGGAGGAGACGAGCAGTTCTTC,CAISASRLAGGDEQFF
NA,TRBJ2-2,NA,14,TRBV5-8,TGTGCCAGCAGCTTGTCAGGGTATTCCGGGGAGCTGTTTTTT,CASSLSGYSGELFF
NA,TRBJ1-2,NA,13,TRBV6-6,TGTGCCAGCAGCCCCGGACAGTTCTATGGCTACACCTTC,CASSPGQFYGYTF
TRBD2,TRBJ2-7,NA,14,TRBV6-1,TGTGCCAGCAGTGATGGTGGGAGGGCCAGCGAGCAGTACTTC,CASSDGGRASEQYF
TRBD2,TRBJ2-3,NA,16,TRBV19,TGTGCCAGTAGTCCCGGGACTAGCGGGGGCACAGATACGCAGTATTTT,CASSPGTSGGTDTQYF
TRBD1,TRBJ1-1,NA,14,TRBV29-1,TGCAGCGTTTCCGCGACAGGGGTGAACACTGAAGCTTTCTTT,CSVSATGVNTEAFF
TRBD2,TRBJ2-1,NA,17,TRBV4-2,TGTGCCAGCAGCCAAGGACGCGGGAGGCCCAAAAACAATGAGCAGTTCTTC,CASSQGRGRPKNNEQFF
NA,TRBJ2-3,once,13,TRBV9,TGTGCCAGCAGCGTAGGCGGCACAGATACGCAGTATTTT,CASSVGGTDTQYF
TRBD1,TRBJ2-7,once,12,TRBV29-1,TGCAGCGTTTTGGACAGGGACCTCGAGCAGTACTTC,CSVLDRDLEQYF
TRBD1,TRBJ2-1,NA,13,TRBV6-5,TGTGCCAGCAGAAACACAGGGGACAATGAGCAGTTCTTC,CASRNTGDNEQFF
NA,TRBJ2-7,NA,13,TRBV30,TGTGCCTGGAGTTGGGACCGTACCTACGAGCAGTACTTC,CAWSWDRTYEQYF
NA,TRBJ2-1,NA,15,TRBV14,TGTGCCAGCAGCCAAACGGACGCCGACTGGGACGAGCAGTTCTTC,CASSQTDADWDEQFF
NA,TRBJ2-7,NA,13,TRBV28,TGTGCCAGCAGTGCAGGAGACTCCTACGAGCAGTACTTC,CASSAGDSYEQYF
TRBD2,TRBJ2-3,NA,15,TRBV6-4,TGTGCCAGCAGTCGGGTAGCGGGAGTTCCAGATACGCAGTATTTT,CASSRVAGVPDTQYF
NA,TRBJ2-3,NA,13,TRBV13,TGTGCCAGCAGCGGGGGGAGGACAGATACGCAGTATTTT,CASSGGRTDTQYF
TRBD2,TRBJ2-1,NA,15,TRBV11-2,TGTGCCAGCAGCTTAAGGGCTAGCGGGTACAATGAGCAGTTCTTC,CASSLRASGYNEQFF
TRBD1,TRBJ1-1,NA,12,TRBV5-1,TGCGCCAGCAGCTTGGAGGGGGCCGACGCTTTCTTT,CASSLEGADAFF
TRBD2,TRBJ2-3,NA,16,TRBV18,TGTGCCAGCTCACCCCCGGGACTAGAGGTCACAGATACGCAGTATTTT,CASSPPGLEVTDTQYF
NA,TRBJ1-2,NA,13,TRBV6-1,TGTGCCAGCAGTGAAAATGGAAACTATGGCTACACCTTC,CASSENGNYGYTF
TRBD2,TRBJ2-5,NA,16,TRBV7-6,TGTGCCAGCAGCTCCCATGAAGCGGGAGGAGGTGAGACCCAGTACTTC,CASSSHEAGGGETQYF
NA,TRBJ2-3,once,19,TRBV21-1,TGTGCCAGCAGCAAAGCTTGGGAGGAGGCGGGACTAGCCACAGATACGCAGTATTTT,CASSKAWEEAGLATDTQYF
NA,TRBJ1-2,NA,12,TRBV7-8,TGTGCCAGCAGCTTGGCTAACTATGGCTACACCTTC,CASSLANYGYTF
TRBD2,TRBJ2-3,NA,16,TRBV6-6,TGTGCCAGCAGTAAGGGACTAGCGGGAGAATTGGATACGCAGTATTTT,CASSKGLAGELDTQYF